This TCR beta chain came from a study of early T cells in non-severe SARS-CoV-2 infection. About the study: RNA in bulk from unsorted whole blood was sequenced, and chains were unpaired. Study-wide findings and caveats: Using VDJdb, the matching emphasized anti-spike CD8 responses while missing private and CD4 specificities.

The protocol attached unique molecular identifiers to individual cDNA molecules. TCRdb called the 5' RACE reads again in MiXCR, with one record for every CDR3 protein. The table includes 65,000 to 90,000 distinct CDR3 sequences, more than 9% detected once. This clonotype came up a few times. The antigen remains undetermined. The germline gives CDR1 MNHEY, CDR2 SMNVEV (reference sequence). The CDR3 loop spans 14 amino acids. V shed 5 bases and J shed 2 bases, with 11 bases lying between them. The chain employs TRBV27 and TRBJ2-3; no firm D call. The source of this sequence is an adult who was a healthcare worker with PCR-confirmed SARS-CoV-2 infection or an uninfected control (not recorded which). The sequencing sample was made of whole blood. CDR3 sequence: CASSVGSPTDTQYF. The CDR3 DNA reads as TGTGCCAGCAGTGTCGGAAGCCCCACAGATACGCAGTATTTT.